This TCR beta chain was identified in a study of Ad26.COV2.S vaccination and SARS-CoV-2 variants. Looking at the study overall: Ad26.COV2.S was injected intramuscularly once or twice, 56 days apart.

Method: immunoSEQ multiplex PCR; TCRdb's copy keeps in-frame clones and lacks some. The sample carries around 250,000 clones, around 87% recorded once. Germline V gives CDR1 LGHDT, CDR2 YNNKEL (reference sequence). The CDR3 loop spans 14 amino acids. Deletions cut 4 bases from V and 3 bases from J, with 10 bases between. Treatment indicated: around 19 received Ad26.COV2.S at low or high dose, single or two shots; roughly 5 received placebo; per-sample allocation not given. Samples were taken on day 63 after the first vaccine or placebo injection. The starting material was peripheral blood, obtained in a trial of Ad26.COV2.S vaccine versus placebo. The sequence was obtained from a person between 18 and 65 years old who received the Ad26.COV2.S COVID-19 vaccine or a placebo. The chain carries TRBV3-1 (or the pseudogene TRBV3-2) and TRBJ1-5; tentatively, D is TRBD1 (5 bases). The CDR3 DNA is TGTGCCAGCAGCCCGGGGGTTTACAATCAGCCCCAGCATTTT. Translation: CASSPGVYNQPQHF.